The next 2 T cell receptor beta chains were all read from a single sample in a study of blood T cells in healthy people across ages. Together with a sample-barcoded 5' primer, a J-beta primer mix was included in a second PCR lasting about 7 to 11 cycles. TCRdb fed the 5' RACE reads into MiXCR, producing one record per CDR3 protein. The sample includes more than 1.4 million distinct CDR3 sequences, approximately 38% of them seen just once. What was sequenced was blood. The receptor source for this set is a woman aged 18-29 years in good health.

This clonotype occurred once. CDR3 region: CATSDFGRNYGYTF. The CDR3 nucleotides are TGTGCCACCAGTGATTTCGGGCGGAACTATGGCTACACCTTC. This chain links TRBV24-1 with TRBJ1-2; D is undetermined. V was clipped by 1 base and J by 2 bases, with 7 bases between them. The germline V gene has CDR1 KGHDR and CDR2 SFDVKD. This CDR3 comprises 14 residues.

Written as DNA, the CDR3 is TGTGCCAGTAGTAAACAGGGCCCCCCGGGGGATACGCAGTATTTT. Protein sequence: CASSKQGPPGDTQYF. The V gene is TRBV19, the J gene TRBJ2-3, with D tentatively TRBD1 (6 bases). V was clipped by 4 bases and J by 6 bases, with 17 bases between them. The CDR3 runs to 15 residues. Germline values: CDR1 LNHDA, CDR2 SQIVND (reference sequence).